The 26 T cell receptor beta chains reported below all come from one sample, sequenced in a study of blood T cell repertoires in COVID-19. The assay was immunoSEQ multiplex PCR, and TCRdb's table has in-frame clones only and misses some. The sample consists of around 200,000 clones, 90% of them appearing once. The sample comprised PBMCs or T cells enriched from blood (not recorded which). The receptors shown here come from a man aged 30 to 45 who had recovered from COVID-19.

The chain has TRBV15 and TRBJ1-5; D is undetermined. CDR1 LNHNV and CDR2 YYDKDF come from the germline V gene (reference sequence). Trimming took off 5 bases at V and 0 bases at J, with 14 bases between the two ends. The CDR3 contains 16 residues. CDR3 nucleotide sequence: TGTGCCACCAGCCCACGCGGCAGTTATAGCAATCAGCCCCAGCATTTT. It is translated as CATSPRGSYSNQPQHF.

The V call is TRBV5-1, the J call TRBJ1-2; 9 positions match TRBD1. The CDR3 runs 14 residues. The trim removed 0 bases at V and 6 bases at J, leaving 3 bases unmatched. Germline values: CDR1 SGHRS, CDR2 YFSETQ. The CDR3 DNA follows: TGCGCCAGCAGCTTGGGGGACAGGGATGATGGCTACACCTTC. Residues: CASSLGDRDDGYTF. The entire variable domain, with the rest obtained from reference TRBV5-1 and TRBJ1-2, is as follows: KAGVTQTPRYLIKTRGQQVTLSCSPISGHRSVSWYQQTPGQGLQFLFEYFSETQRNKGNFPGRFSGRQFSNSRSEMNVSTLELGDSALYLCASSLGDRDDGYTFGSGTRLTVV.

The V gene is TRBV5-4, the J gene TRBJ2-3; 10 bases fit TRBD2. The CDR3 loop spans 14 amino acids. The V and J ends lost 2 bases and 5 bases, in that order; junction bases with no gene match: 2. The V gene's germline CDR1 is SGHNT and CDR2 YYREEE (reference sequence). As DNA, the CDR3 is TGTGCCAGCAGCTTTAGCGGGAGGCAAGATACGCAGTATTTT. Translating it yields CASSFSGRQDTQYF.

This chain joins TRBV7-9 and TRBJ1-1, with TRBD1 matching over 9 bases. The CDR3 runs 16 residues. Germline values: CDR1 SEHNR, CDR2 FQNEAQ (reference sequence). The ends lost 5 bases at V and 4 bases at J; junction bases unmatched: 11. The CDR3 region is CASSDLYGTGFTEAFF. Written as DNA, the CDR3 is TGTGCCAGCAGCGACTTGTACGGGACAGGGTTCACTGAAGCTTTCTTT. Full variable domain (outside the CDR3, taken from reference TRBV7-9 and TRBJ1-1): DTGVSQNPRHKITKRGQNVTFRCDPISEHNRLYWYRQTLGQGPEFLTYFQNEAQLEKSRLLSDRFSAERPKGSFSTLEIQRTEQGDSAMYLCASSDLYGTGFTEAFFGQGTRLTVV.

CDR3 sequence reads: CASSYQGEQYF. The CDR3 region has the DNA TGTGCCAGCAGTTACCAGGGGGAGCAGTACTTC. The rearrangement uses TRBV6-5 and TRBJ2-7, with D tentatively TRBD1 (6 bases). Germline loops: CDR1 MNHEY, CDR2 SVGAGI. The V gene lost 2 bases and the J gene lost 7 bases, with 6 bases spanning the gap. CDR3 length: 11 residues.

V usage is TRBV24-1 and J usage is TRBJ2-1, with 10 bases that match TRBD1. The germline V gene has CDR1 KGHDR and CDR2 SFDVKD. Trimming cost V 1 base and J 8 bases; bases outside gene matches: 7. The CDR3 is made up of 16 amino acids. The CDR3 protein is CATSDLGGQGTYEQFF. In DNA, the CDR3 is TGTGCCACCAGTGATTTAGGGGGACAGGGGACCTATGAGCAGTTCTTC.

The sample holds one count of this clone. V usage is TRBV7-2 and J usage is TRBJ1-2, with D possibly matching TRBD1 (6 bases). The V and J ends lost 1 base and 3 bases respectively, with 6 bases between them. The CDR3 runs 13 residues. The V gene's germline CDR1 is SGHTA and CDR2 FQGNSA. This CDR3 is CASSLGTDYGYTF. The CDR3 bases are TGTGCCAGCAGCTTAGGGACAGACTATGGCTACACCTTC.

The V and J genes are TRBV7-6 and TRBJ1-1; 7 bases align to TRBD1. The V and J ends lost 1 base and 4 bases, in that order; junction bases with no gene match: 6. The CDR3 covers 15 residues. The germline CDR1 and CDR2 sequences are SGHVS and FNYEAQ. This CDR3 is CASSLVGGGSTEAFF. The CDR3, as DNA: TGTGCCAGCAGCTTAGTTGGAGGGGGCTCCACTGAAGCTTTCTTT.

This clone was picked up one time. This chain joins TRBV4-2 and TRBJ2-7, with 7 bases aligning to TRBD2. Germline lookup yields CDR1 LGHNA and CDR2 YNFKEQ. This CDR3 contains 17 residues. V shed 2 bases, J shed 0 bases, and the junction held 10 bases outside the gene matches. The CDR3 DNA is TGTGCCAGCAGCCAAACTCTAATCGGGGGGAACTCCTACGAGCAGTACTTC. Translated, it gives CASSQTLIGGNSYEQYF.

The V call is TRBV9, the J call TRBJ2-2; 16 bases agree with TRBD2. The CDR3 extends over 19 amino acids. Germline CDR1 SGDLS, CDR2 YYNGEE. The trim removed 4 bases at V and 0 bases at J, leaving 6 bases unmatched. CDR3 bases: TGTGCCAGCAGCACACCCGGGACTAGCGGGAGGGCGAACACCGGGGAGCTGTTTTTT. Translation: CASSTPGTSGRANTGELFF.

This rearrangement joins TRBV7-9 to TRBJ1-5; 10 bases fit TRBD1. This CDR3 has 15 amino acids. In germline, CDR1 is SEHNR, CDR2 FQNEAQ (reference sequence). V was pared by 2 bases and J by 9 bases, with 7 bases of the junction left unmatched. As DNA, the CDR3 is TGTGCCAGCAGCTTATCTGACAGGGGGCATGTGCCCCAGCATTTT. Encoded protein: CASSLSDRGHVPQHF.

The chain employs TRBV7-2 and TRBJ2-3; D gene unclear. V shed 3 bases and J shed 0 bases, with 10 bases lying between them. CDR1 and CDR2 from the germline V gene are SGHTA and FQGNSA. CDR3 length: 15 residues. The CDR3 sequence: CASSFRRSSTDTQYF. The CDR3 coding sequence is TGTGCCAGCAGCTTTCGGCGGTCTAGCACAGATACGCAGTATTTT.

V and J are TRBV3-1 (or the pseudogene TRBV3-2) and TRBJ1-1; possible D gene TRBD1, 5 bases. The CDR3 has 14 residues. Germline CDR1 is LGHDT and CDR2 is YNNKEL (reference sequence). The V and J ends lost 0 bases and 11 bases respectively, with 16 bases between them. Written as DNA, the CDR3 is TGTGCCAGCAGCCAAGATCTCGACAGAAAAGCGGCTTTCTTT. Protein: CASSQDLDRKAAFF.

The chain employs TRBV2 and TRBJ2-3; TRBD2 aligns across 13 bases. CDR3 size: 17 residues. Germline loops: CDR1 SNHLY, CDR2 FYNNEI. J lost 2 bases, V lost 6 bases, and 8 bases had no gene match. CDR3 residues: CASSGLAGVTVTDTQYF. The DNA for the CDR3 is TGTGCCAGCAGCGGACTAGCGGGGGTGACTGTCACAGATACGCAGTATTTT. Drawing the rest from reference TRBV2 and TRBJ2-3, the complete variable domain is EPEVTQTPSHQVTQMGQEVILRCVPISNHLYFYWYRQILGQKVEFLVSFYNNEISEKSEIFDDQFSVERPDGSNFTLKIRSTKLEDSAMYFCASSGLAGVTVTDTQYFGPGTRLTVL.

In this sample, this clone turned up once. The CDR3 DNA reads as TGTGCCATCAGTGAGTCTAGGACAGGGTTTTTCTCTGGGGCCAACGTCCTGACTTTC. This gives the protein CAISESRTGFFSGANVLTF. V and J are TRBV10-3 and TRBJ2-6, with TRBD1 identical over 8 bases. V shed 0 bases, J shed 0 bases, and the junction held 7 bases outside the gene matches. The CDR3 contains 19 residues. Germline CDR1 is ENHRY and CDR2 is SYGVKD.

This rearrangement joins TRBV28 to TRBJ1-4; possibly TRBD1 for D (6 bases). From germline, CDR1 is MDHEN and CDR2 SYDVKM. V lost 6 bases and J lost 7, with 21 bases in between. The CDR3 loop spans 16 amino acids. The CDR3 region has the DNA TGTGCCAGCAGCCCCGCGAGAGGGGGAGTGGGTGAAAAACTGTTTTTT. It yields the protein CASSPARGGVGEKLFF.

The rearrangement uses TRBV30 and TRBJ1-6, with D possibly being TRBD1 (5 bases). This CDR3 is built from 12 residues. V was shortened by 6 bases and J by 6 bases, with 9 bases between the two germline ends. CDR1 and CDR2 from the germline V gene are GTSNPN and SVGIG (reference sequence). The CDR3 spells CACDRFNSPLHF. In DNA form, the CDR3 reads TGTGCCTGCGACAGATTTAATTCACCCCTCCACTTT.

The rearrangement uses TRBV9 and TRBJ2-7; 8 bases align to TRBD1. The length of the CDR3 is 13 residues. Germline V lookup: CDR1 SGDLS, CDR2 YYNGEE. V shed 3 bases, J shed 3 bases, and the junction held 2 bases outside the gene matches. The CDR3 bases are TGTGCCAGCAGCGAGGGGACAGGCTACGAGCAGTACTTC. Translated, it gives CASSEGTGYEQYF.

The chain employs TRBV13 and TRBJ2-5; 9 bases match TRBD2. V was pared by 0 bases and J by 4 bases, with 6 bases of the junction left unmatched. The CDR3 spans 16 residues. Germline V gene lookup returns CDR1 PRHDT and CDR2 FYEKMQ (reference sequence). The CDR3 region has the DNA TGTGCCAGCAGCTTAGGAGCGGGAGGTGTGGGAGAGACCCAGTACTTC. Its protein product is CASSLGAGGVGETQYF.

The V gene is TRBV24-1, the J gene TRBJ2-5, with TRBD1 matching over 8 bases. The CDR3 extends over 15 amino acids. Per germline, CDR1 KGHDR and CDR2 SFDVKD. The V segment lost 0 bases and the J segment 5 bases; nucleotides outside the gene matches: 4. DNA for the CDR3: TGTGCCACCAGTGATTTGCTACAGGGGGTTGAGACCCAGTACTTC. Its protein is CATSDLLQGVETQYF.

The chain employs TRBV7-2 and TRBJ1-2, with 8 bases that match TRBD1. After removal of 5 bases from V and 5 bases from J, the junction contained 19 bases not matched to a gene. The CDR3 consists of 18 residues. Germline CDR1 reads SGHTA; CDR2 reads FQGNSA. The CDR3 coding sequence is TGTGCCAGCAGCCCCCGGACAGGGTCCTCCCCTTTACGGTATGGCTACACCTTC. This translates into CASSPRTGSSPLRYGYTF.

The chain combines TRBV7-2 with TRBJ1-2; TRBD1 matches at 9 bases. The V gene's germline CDR1 is SGHTA and CDR2 FQGNSA. This CDR3 has 14 residues. The V and J ends lost 1 base and 8 bases, in that order; junction bases with no gene match: 5. CDR3 bases: TGTGCCAGCAGCTTAGAGGGGACAGGGAAAGGCTACACCTTC. This gives the protein CASSLEGTGKGYTF. Full variable domain (remainder filled in from reference TRBV7-2 and TRBJ1-2): GAGVSQSPSNKVTEKGKDVELRCDPISGHTALYWYRQSLGQGLEFLIYFQGNSAPDKSGLPSDRFSAERTGGSVSTLTIQRTQQEDSAVYLCASSLEGTGKGYTFGSGTRLTVV.

The chain combines TRBV19 with TRBJ2-1; 12 bases align to TRBD2. The germline V gene has CDR1 LNHDA and CDR2 SQIVND (reference sequence). The CDR3 is 18 residues long. J gave up 4 bases and V 3 bases, and 10 bases lay outside the gene matches. The CDR3 spells CASSIPGLAGLRYNEQFF. In nucleotides, the CDR3 is TGTGCCAGTAGTATCCCGGGACTAGCGGGCCTGAGGTACAATGAGCAGTTCTTC.

This clone was seen a handful of times. The rearrangement links TRBV7-6 to TRBJ2-7; 11 bases agree with TRBD1. The germline CDR1 and CDR2 sequences are SGHVS and FNYEAQ. This CDR3 is built from 14 residues. J lost 4 bases, V lost 3 bases, and 2 bases had no gene match. The CDR3 DNA reads TGTGCCAGCAGCTTGGGACAGGGGGTTTACGAGCAGTACTTC. Translated, it gives CASSLGQGVYEQYF.

The chain couples TRBV15 to TRBJ2-1, with 7 bases that match TRBD1. This CDR3 comprises 18 residues. Per germline, CDR1 LNHNV and CDR2 YYDKDF (reference sequence). J lost 5 bases, V lost 0 bases, and 13 bases had no gene match. The CDR3 region is CATSRDLTGEGWNNEQFF. The DNA of the CDR3 is TGTGCCACCAGCAGAGATCTAACAGGGGAAGGGTGGAACAATGAGCAGTTCTTC.

This chain links TRBV7-2 with TRBJ1-2; D unresolved. Germline V gene data show CDR1 as SGHTA and CDR2 as FQGNSA. There are 13 residues in the CDR3. The CDR3 region is CASRQTTNYGYTF. The DNA for the CDR3 is TGTGCTTCCAGGCAGACGACTAACTATGGCTACACCTTC.